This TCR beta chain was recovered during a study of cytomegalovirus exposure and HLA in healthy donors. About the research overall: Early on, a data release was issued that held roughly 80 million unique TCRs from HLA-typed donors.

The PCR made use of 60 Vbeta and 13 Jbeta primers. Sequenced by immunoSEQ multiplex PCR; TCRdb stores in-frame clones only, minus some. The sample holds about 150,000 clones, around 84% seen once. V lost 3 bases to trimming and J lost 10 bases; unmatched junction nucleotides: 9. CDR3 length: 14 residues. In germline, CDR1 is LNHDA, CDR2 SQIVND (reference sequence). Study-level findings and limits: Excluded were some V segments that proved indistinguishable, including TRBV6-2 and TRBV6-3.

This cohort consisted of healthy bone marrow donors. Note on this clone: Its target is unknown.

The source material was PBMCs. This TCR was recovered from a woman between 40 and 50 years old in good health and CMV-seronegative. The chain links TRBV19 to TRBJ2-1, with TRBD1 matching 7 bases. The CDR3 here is CASSILPDRKEQFF. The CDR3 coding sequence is TGTGCCAGTAGTATCCTACCGGACAGGAAAGAGCAGTTCTTC.